The sequence of this TCR beta chain was determined in a study of T cells in narcolepsy. Broader study findings: Healthy controls reportedly lacked the autoreactive clonotypes serially found in patients' blood.

The protocol was immunoSEQ multiplex PCR, while the TCRdb copy is restricted to in-frame clones and leaves out a portion. The sample lists 26,000 or so clones; approximately 78% were seen once. Deletions cut 0 bases from V and 5 bases from J, with 11 bases between. The germline gives CDR1 SGHDT, CDR2 YYEEEE. This CDR3 has 14 residues. Concerning this clone itself: Its target is not known.

Sequencing used CD45RA- memory CD4+ T cells from PBMCs. V gene TRBV5-6 combines with J gene TRBJ1-2; unclear D gene. This TCR was recovered from a human donor with narcolepsy. Here the CDR3 reads CASSLVDPGYGYTF. The CDR3 DNA reads TGTGCCAGCAGCTTGGTGGATCCCGGATATGGCTACACCTTC.